Listed below are T cell receptor beta chains from one sample, sequenced in a study of blood T cell repertoires in COVID-19. Produced via immunoSEQ multiplex PCR; TCRdb's table is partial and in-frame only. Altogether around 30,000 clones are present, more than 65% being singletons, with the ten largest covering 13%. Sequences were obtained from peripheral blood. The receptors here all came from a human donor in a cohort sampled during active COVID-19. Both conserved end residues are part of each CDR3. The D gene is left open where the match is weak. Not all rows give a size; the values are once, few, many and, for expanded clones, a class.

V	J	D	size	CDR3	DNA
TRBV3-1/TRBV3-2	TRBJ2-3	TRBD2	NA	CASSPGLGRGVSRHTQYF	TGTGCCAGCAGCCCAGGGCTCGGGCGGGGGGTCTCGCGCCATACGCAGTATTTT
TRBV7-9	TRBJ1-4	TRBD1	NA	CASSFFGQGREKLFF	TGTGCCAGCAGCTTTTTTGGACAGGGTCGTGAAAAACTGTTTTTT
TRBV5-1	TRBJ2-1	TRBD1	NA	CASSVGQGFNEQFF	TGCGCCAGCAGCGTGGGACAGGGATTCAATGAGCAGTTCTTC
TRBV3-1/TRBV3-2	TRBJ1-4	NA	few	CASSQGWGGATNEKLFF	TGTGCCAGCAGCCAAGGGTGGGGGGGAGCAACTAATGAAAAACTGTTTTTT
TRBV5-1	TRBJ1-2	TRBD1	NA	CASRDRVNYGYTF	TGCGCCAGCCGGGACAGGGTTAACTATGGCTACACCTTC
TRBV11-3	TRBJ2-1	TRBD2	NA	CASSLQPAGKYNEQFF	TGTGCCAGCAGCTTACAACCAGCGGGGAAATACAATGAGCAGTTCTTC
TRBV24-1	TRBJ2-2	NA	NA	CATSDVYPGGELFF	TGTGCCACCAGTGATGTCTATCCGGGCGGGGAGCTGTTTTTT
TRBV27	TRBJ1-1	TRBD1	NA	CASSYGTGVGNTEAFF	TGTGCCAGCAGTTACGGGACAGGGGTTGGGAACACTGAAGCTTTCTTT
TRBV11-2	TRBJ1-3	NA	few	CASTFGGTGNTIYF	TGTGCCAGCACCTTCGGGGGGACTGGAAACACCATATATTTT
TRBV24-1	TRBJ1-2	NA	NA	CATSAGGYYGYTF	TGTGCCACCAGTGCGGGAGGCTACTATGGCTACACCTTC
TRBV10-3	TRBJ1-5	NA	NA	CAISEGTSQGGQPQHF	TGTGCCATCAGTGAAGGGACCTCCCAAGGGGGTCAGCCCCAGCATTTT
TRBV6-5	TRBJ2-5	NA	NA	CASSYRGIGWETQYF	TGTGCCAGCAGTTACCGAGGTATCGGGTGGGAGACCCAGTACTTC
TRBV2	TRBJ2-5	TRBD2	NA	CASSEATGASGGIRETQYF	TGTGCCAGCAGTGAAGCAACCGGGGCTAGCGGGGGGATCCGAGAGACCCAGTACTTC
TRBV27	TRBJ2-3	TRBD2	NA	CASRRSGGGSDTQYF	TGTGCCAGCAGGCGTAGCGGGGGGGGGTCAGATACGCAGTATTTT
TRBV30	TRBJ2-3	NA	once	CACGAGRRTDTQYF	TGTGCCTGTGGGGCAGGGCGACGCACAGATACGCAGTATTTT
TRBV5-1	TRBJ1-2	NA	NA	CASSLTGTSNYGYTF	TGCGCCAGCAGCTTGACCGGGACATCTAACTATGGCTACACCTTC
TRBV18	TRBJ2-7	TRBD1	NA	CASSPTRDRVHEQYF	TGTGCCAGCTCACCTACCCGGGACAGGGTCCACGAGCAGTACTTC
TRBV10-3	TRBJ1-2	NA	NA	CAISESQWGGYTF	TGTGCCATCAGTGAGTCACAGTGGGGCGGCTACACCTTC
TRBV15	TRBJ2-7	TRBD2	NA	CATSRSLGLAGFQSPYEQYF	TGTGCCACCAGCAGGTCCCTGGGACTAGCGGGGTTTCAATCCCCCTACGAGCAGTACTTC
TRBV4-3	TRBJ2-6	NA	once	CASSHGPSGPISSGANVLTF	TGCGCCAGCAGCCATGGTCCCAGCGGGCCGATCAGCTCTGGGGCCAACGTCCTGACTTTC
TRBV12-5	TRBJ1-1	NA	NA	CASGLVSGRMNTEAFF	TGTGCTAGTGGTTTGGTAAGCGGACGGATGAACACTGAAGCTTTCTTT
TRBV4-3	TRBJ2-1	TRBD1	NA	CASSQPGQGIDEQFF	TGCGCCAGCAGCCAACCGGGACAGGGTATCGATGAGCAGTTCTTC
TRBV28	TRBJ2-1	TRBD2	NA	CASRNSGGVRNEQFF	TGTGCCAGCAGAAATAGCGGGGGGGTTCGCAATGAGCAGTTCTTC
TRBV19	TRBJ1-5	NA	NA	CASSIGGVARFSNQPQHF	TGTGCCAGTAGTATAGGAGGAGTGGCCCGCTTTAGCAATCAGCCCCAGCATTTT
TRBV13	TRBJ2-5	NA	NA	CASSGGADPQETQYF	TGTGCCAGCAGCGGGGGGGCCGACCCCCAAGAGACCCAGTACTTC
TRBV7-9	TRBJ1-3	NA	NA	CASRPPGYSGNTIYF	TGTGCCAGCAGGCCTCCGGGGTACTCTGGAAACACCATATATTTT
TRBV7-8	TRBJ1-5	NA	few	CASSLAGRREQPQHF	TGTGCCAGCAGCTTAGCGGGCCGAAGGGAGCAGCCCCAGCATTTT
TRBV2	TRBJ1-3	TRBD1	NA	CASSLQGPLISGNTIYF	TGTGCCAGCAGCTTACAGGGGCCCCTCATCTCTGGAAACACCATATATTTT
TRBV10-1	TRBJ1-1	NA	NA	CASSGGGPNTEAFF	TGCGCCAGCAGTGGGGGAGGCCCGAACACTGAAGCTTTCTTT
TRBV5-1	TRBJ2-7	TRBD1	NA	CASRQGQGGTYEQYF	TGCGCCAGCAGGCAGGGACAGGGGGGAACCTACGAGCAGTACTTC
TRBV16	TRBJ1-3	NA	NA	CASSQSGSSGNTIYF	TGTGCCAGCAGCCAATCGGGCAGCTCTGGAAACACCATATATTTT
TRBV6-5	TRBJ1-5	NA	NA	CASSFREGNQPQHF	TGTGCCAGCTCCTTTCGCGAGGGCAATCAGCCCCAGCATTTT
TRBV3-1/TRBV3-2	TRBJ2-3	NA	NA	CASSIYSRGEGTDTQYF	TGTGCCAGCAGCATTTATAGTCGGGGTGAGGGCACAGATACGCAGTATTTT
TRBV5-8	TRBJ2-5	NA	NA	CASSLGQGGETQYF	TGTGCCAGCAGCTTGGGCCAGGGAGGAGAGACCCAGTACTTC
TRBV11-2	TRBJ2-1	TRBD2	NA	CASSFSGGADNEQFF	TGTGCCAGCAGCTTTAGCGGGGGGGCAGACAATGAGCAGTTCTTC
TRBV7-8	TRBJ2-3	TRBD2	NA	CASSGNGLAGGTDTQYF	TGTGCCAGCAGCGGGAATGGACTAGCGGGGGGGACAGATACGCAGTATTTT
TRBV18	TRBJ2-5	TRBD2	NA	CASSPPAGVISQETQYF	TGTGCCAGCTCACCTCCGGCGGGGGTGATAAGCCAAGAGACCCAGTACTTC
TRBV6-4	TRBJ1-2	TRBD1	NA	CASSLIGQGSGYGYTF	TGTGCCAGCAGTTTAATAGGACAGGGGTCGGGCTATGGCTACACCTTC
TRBV7-2	TRBJ2-1	NA	NA	CASMRPSDYNEQFF	TGTGCCAGCATGAGGCCTTCGGATTACAATGAGCAGTTCTTC
TRBV6-6	TRBJ1-2	NA	NA	CASSYFGGGDGGYTF	TGTGCCAGCAGTTACTTCGGGGGGGGAGATGGTGGCTACACCTTC
TRBV2	TRBJ2-5	TRBD2	NA	CASSDGLAGVETQYF	TGTGCCAGCAGTGACGGCCTAGCGGGGGTCGAGACCCAGTACTTC